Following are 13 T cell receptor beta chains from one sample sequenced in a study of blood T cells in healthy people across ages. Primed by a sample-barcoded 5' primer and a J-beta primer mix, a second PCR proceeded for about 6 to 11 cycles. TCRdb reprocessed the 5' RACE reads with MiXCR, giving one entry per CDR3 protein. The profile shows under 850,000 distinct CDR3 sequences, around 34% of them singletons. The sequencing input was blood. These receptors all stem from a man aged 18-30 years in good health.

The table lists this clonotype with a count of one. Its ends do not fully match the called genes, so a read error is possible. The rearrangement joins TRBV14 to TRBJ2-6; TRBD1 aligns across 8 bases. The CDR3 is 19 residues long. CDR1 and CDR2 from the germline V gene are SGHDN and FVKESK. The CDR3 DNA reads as TGTGCCGGCAGCCAAGACAGGGGCCCTCTAGACTCTGGGGCCAACGTCCTGACTTTC. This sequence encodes CAGSQDRGPLDSGANVLTF.

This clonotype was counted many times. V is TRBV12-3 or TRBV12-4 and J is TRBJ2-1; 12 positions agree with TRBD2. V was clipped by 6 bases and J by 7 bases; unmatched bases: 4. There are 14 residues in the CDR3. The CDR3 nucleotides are TGTGCCAGCAGACTAGCGGGGGGTAGTAATGAGCAGTTCTTC. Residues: CASRLAGGSNEQFF.

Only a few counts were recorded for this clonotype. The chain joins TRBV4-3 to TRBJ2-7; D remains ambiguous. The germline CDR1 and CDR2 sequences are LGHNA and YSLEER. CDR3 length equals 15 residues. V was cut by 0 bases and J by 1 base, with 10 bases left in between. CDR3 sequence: CASSQDWQPSYEQYF. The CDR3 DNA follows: TGCGCCAGCAGCCAAGATTGGCAGCCATCCTACGAGCAGTACTTC.

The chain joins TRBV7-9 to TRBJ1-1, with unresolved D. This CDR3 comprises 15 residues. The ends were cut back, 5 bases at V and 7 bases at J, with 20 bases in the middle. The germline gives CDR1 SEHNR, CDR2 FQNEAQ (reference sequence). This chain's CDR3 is CASSRSGPKVYEAFF. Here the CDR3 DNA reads TGTGCCAGCAGCCGTAGCGGACCCAAGGTTTATGAAGCTTTCTTT. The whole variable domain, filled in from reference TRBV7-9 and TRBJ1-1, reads DTGVSQNPRHKITKRGQNVTFRCDPISEHNRLYWYRQTLGQGPEFLTYFQNEAQLEKSRLLSDRFSAERPKGSFSTLEIQRTEQGDSAMYLCASSRSGPKVYEAFFGQGTRLTVV.

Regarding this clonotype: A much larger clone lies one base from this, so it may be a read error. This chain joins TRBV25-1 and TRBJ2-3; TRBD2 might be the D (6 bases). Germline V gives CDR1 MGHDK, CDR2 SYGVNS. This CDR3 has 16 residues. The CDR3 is CTSSEWTTSSTDTQYF. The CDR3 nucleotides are TGTACCAGCAGTGAATGGACTACCTCTAGCACAGATACGCAGTATTTT. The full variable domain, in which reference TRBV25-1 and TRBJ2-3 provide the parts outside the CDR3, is EADIYQTPRYLVIGTGKKITLECSQTMGHDKMYWYQQDPGMELHLIHYSYGVNSTEKGDLSSESTVSRIRTEHFPLTLESARPSHTSQYLCTSSEWTTSSTDTQYFGPGTRLTVL.

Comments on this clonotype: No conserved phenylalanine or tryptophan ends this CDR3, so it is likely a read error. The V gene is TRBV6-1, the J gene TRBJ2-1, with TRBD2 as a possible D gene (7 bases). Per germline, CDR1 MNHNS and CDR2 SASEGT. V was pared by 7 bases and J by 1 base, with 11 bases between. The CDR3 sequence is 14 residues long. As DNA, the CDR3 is TGTGCCAGCACCGGGGGGCCGTCCTACAATGAGCAGTTCTCC. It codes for CASTGGPSYNEQFS.

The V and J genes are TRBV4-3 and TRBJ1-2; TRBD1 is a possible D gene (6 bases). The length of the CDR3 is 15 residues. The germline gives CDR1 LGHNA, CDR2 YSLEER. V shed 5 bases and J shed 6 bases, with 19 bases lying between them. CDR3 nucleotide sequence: TGCGCCAGCAGCGAACCTAGCGCAGGGGCGCATGGCTACACCTTC. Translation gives CASSEPSAGAHGYTF.

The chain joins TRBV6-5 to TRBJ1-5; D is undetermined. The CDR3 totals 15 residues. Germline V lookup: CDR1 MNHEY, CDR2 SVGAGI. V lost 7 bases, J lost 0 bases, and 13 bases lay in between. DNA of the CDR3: TGTGCCAGCAAACCGGACGGGGTTAGCAATCAGCCCCAGCATTTT. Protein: CASKPDGVSNQPQHF.

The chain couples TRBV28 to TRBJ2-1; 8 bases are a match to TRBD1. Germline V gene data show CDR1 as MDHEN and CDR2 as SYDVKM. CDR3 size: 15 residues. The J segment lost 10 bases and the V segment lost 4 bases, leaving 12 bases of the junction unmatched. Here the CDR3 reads CASSSPGQAPWEQFF. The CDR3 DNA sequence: TGTGCCAGCAGTTCTCCGGGACAGGCGCCCTGGGAGCAGTTCTTC.

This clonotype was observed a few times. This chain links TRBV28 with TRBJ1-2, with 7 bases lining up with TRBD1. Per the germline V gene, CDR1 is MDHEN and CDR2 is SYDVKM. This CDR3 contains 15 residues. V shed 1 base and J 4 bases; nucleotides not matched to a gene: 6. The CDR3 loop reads CASSLYRQGAYGYTF. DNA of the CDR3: TGTGCCAGCAGTTTATACAGACAGGGCGCCTATGGCTACACCTTC.

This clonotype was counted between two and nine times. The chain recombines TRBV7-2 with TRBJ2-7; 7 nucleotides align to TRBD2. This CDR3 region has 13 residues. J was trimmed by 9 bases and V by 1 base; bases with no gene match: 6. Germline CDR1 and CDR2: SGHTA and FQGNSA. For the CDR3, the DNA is TGTGCCAGCAGCTTAGTGGGGTCGGGGGGGCAGTACTTC. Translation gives CASSLVGSGGQYF.

CDR3 coding DNA: TGTGCCATCAGTGCCGGGACAGGGGGTAATTCACCCCTCCACTTT. Translating gives CAISAGTGGNSPLHF. This chain uses TRBV10-3 with TRBJ1-6, with 11 bases aligning to TRBD1. Germline CDR1 and CDR2: ENHRY and SYGVKD. The CDR3 covers 15 residues. The V and J ends lost 4 bases and 6 bases, in that order; junction bases with no gene match: 2.

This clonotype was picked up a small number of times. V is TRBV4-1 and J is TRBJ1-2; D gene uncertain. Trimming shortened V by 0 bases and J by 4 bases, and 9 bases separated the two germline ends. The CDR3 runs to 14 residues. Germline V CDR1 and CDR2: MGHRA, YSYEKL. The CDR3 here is CASSQEETLYGYTF. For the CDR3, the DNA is TGCGCCAGCAGCCAAGAGGAAACCCTCTATGGCTACACCTTC.